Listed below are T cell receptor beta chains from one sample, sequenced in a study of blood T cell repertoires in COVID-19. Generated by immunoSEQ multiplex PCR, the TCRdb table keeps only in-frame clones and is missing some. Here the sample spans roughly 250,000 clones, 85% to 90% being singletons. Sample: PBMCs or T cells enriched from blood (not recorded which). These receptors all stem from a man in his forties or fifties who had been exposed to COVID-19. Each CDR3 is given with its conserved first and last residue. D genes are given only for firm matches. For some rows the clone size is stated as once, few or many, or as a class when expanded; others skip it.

CDR3: CASRDSLGEKLFF
DNA: TGTGCCAGCAGGGACAGCCTAGGTGAAAAACTGTTTTTT
J: TRBJ1-4
size: NA
D: NA
V: TRBV12-3/TRBV12-4

CDR3: CASSPFTGSINEGQYF
DNA: TGTGCCAGCTCACCATTCACGGGGAGCATTAACGAGGGCCAGTACTTC
J: TRBJ2-5
size: NA
D: NA
V: TRBV18

CDR3: CASSVGPSGRLGEQFF
DNA: TGTGCCAGCAGCGTAGGCCCTAGCGGGAGATTAGGTGAGCAGTTCTTC
J: TRBJ2-1
size: NA
D: TRBD2
V: TRBV9

CDR3: CASSASWGDYNEQFF
DNA: TGTGCCAGCAGTGCCAGTTGGGGCGACTACAATGAGCAGTTCTTC
J: TRBJ2-1
size: once
D: NA
V: TRBV25-1

CDR3: CASSLGGGSNQPQHF
DNA: TGTGCCAGCAGTTTGGGGGGGGGTAGCAATCAGCCCCAGCATTTT
J: TRBJ1-5
size: NA
D: NA
V: TRBV28

CDR3: CASSLTSGAQPQHF
DNA: TGCGCCAGCAGCTTGACCTCAGGGGCTCAGCCCCAGCATTTT
J: TRBJ1-5
size: NA
D: NA
V: TRBV5-1

CDR3: CASSLPTLAGGTYNEQFF
DNA: TGCGCCAGCAGCTTGCCGACCTTAGCGGGGGGGACCTACAATGAGCAGTTCTTC
J: TRBJ2-1
size: NA
D: TRBD2
V: TRBV5-1

CDR3: CASGPAGLGANTEAFF
DNA: TGTGCTAGTGGTCCGGCGGGTTTGGGGGCGAACACTGAAGCTTTCTTT
J: TRBJ1-1
size: NA
D: NA
V: TRBV12-5

CDR3: CAWTMAGEHYGYTF
DNA: TGTGCCTGGACAATGGCAGGGGAGCACTATGGCTACACCTTC
J: TRBJ1-2
size: NA
D: NA
V: TRBV30

CDR3: CASSPTGHGNQPQHF
DNA: TGTGCCAGCAGCCCGACAGGGCACGGCAATCAGCCCCAGCATTTT
J: TRBJ1-5
size: NA
D: TRBD1
V: TRBV3-1/TRBV3-2

CDR3: CASSQGLVPSGNTIYF
DNA: TGTGCCAGCAGCCAGGGCCTGGTCCCCTCCGGAAACACCATATATTTT
J: TRBJ1-3
size: few
D: NA
V: TRBV7-9

CDR3: CASSLIPAGPFTGELFF
DNA: TGTGCCAGCAGTTTAATCCCCGCGGGGCCGTTCACCGGGGAGCTGTTTTTT
J: TRBJ2-2
size: NA
D: NA
V: TRBV27

CDR3: CASSYGQENPGGYTF
DNA: TGTGCCAGCAGTTACGGACAGGAAAACCCTGGCGGCTACACCTTC
J: TRBJ1-2
size: NA
D: TRBD1
V: TRBV6-5